This T cell receptor (beta chain) was obtained from a study of cytomegalovirus exposure and HLA in healthy donors. Findings and limits, study-wide: An analysis was carried out later, and it reportedly showed fewer N-insertions in an Asian-associated ancestry cluster than the roughly 700-donor mean. CMV serostatus was the sole immune exposure information available.

Between the trimmed V and J ends, which lost 3 bases and 2 bases, there was a span of 10 bases. The CDR3 is 14 amino acids. The V gene's germline CDR1 is MDHEN and CDR2 SYDVKM. PCR primers comprised 60 Vbeta and 13 Jbeta primers. TCRdb keeps only in-frame clones here, not all; method: immunoSEQ multiplex PCR. The repertoire holds around 140,000 clones, 87% seen once, with more than 4.5% in the top ten. In the case of this clone: Its antigen is as yet unknown.

This receptor was obtained from a woman younger than 45 in good health and CMV-seronegative. The chain combines TRBV28 with TRBJ1-2; D gene ambiguous. The sample was PBMCs. The DNA of the CDR3 is TGTGCCAGCAGTTTCAGCGGAGAAAACTATGGCTACACCTTC. Its protein is CASSFSGENYGYTF.